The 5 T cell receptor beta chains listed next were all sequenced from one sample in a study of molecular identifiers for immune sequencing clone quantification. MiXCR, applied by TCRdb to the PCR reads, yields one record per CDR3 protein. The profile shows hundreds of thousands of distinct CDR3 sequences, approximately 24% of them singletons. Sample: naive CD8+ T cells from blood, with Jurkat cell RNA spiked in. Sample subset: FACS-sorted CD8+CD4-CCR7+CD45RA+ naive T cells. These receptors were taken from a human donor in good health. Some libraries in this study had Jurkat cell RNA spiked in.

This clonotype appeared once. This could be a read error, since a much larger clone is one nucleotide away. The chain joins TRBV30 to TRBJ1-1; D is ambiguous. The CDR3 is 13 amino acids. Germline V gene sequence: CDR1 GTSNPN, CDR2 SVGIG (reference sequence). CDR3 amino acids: CAWSVGLLTGAFF. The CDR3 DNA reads TGTGCCTGGAGTGTAGGGTTGTTGACTGGAGCTTTCTTT.

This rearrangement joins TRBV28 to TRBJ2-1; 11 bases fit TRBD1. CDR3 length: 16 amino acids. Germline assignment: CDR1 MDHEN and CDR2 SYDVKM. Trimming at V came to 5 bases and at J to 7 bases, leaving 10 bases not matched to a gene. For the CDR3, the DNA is TGTGCCAGCAGTCCGGTTGGGGACAGGGGGGAGAATGAGCAGTTCTTC. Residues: CASSPVGDRGENEQFF. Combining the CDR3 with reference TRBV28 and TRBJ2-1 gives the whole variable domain DVKVTQSSRYLVKRTGEKVFLECVQDMDHENMFWYRQDPGLGLRLIYFSYDVKMKEKGDIPEGYSVSREKKERFSLILESASTNQTSMYLCASSPVGDRGENEQFFGPGTRLTVL.

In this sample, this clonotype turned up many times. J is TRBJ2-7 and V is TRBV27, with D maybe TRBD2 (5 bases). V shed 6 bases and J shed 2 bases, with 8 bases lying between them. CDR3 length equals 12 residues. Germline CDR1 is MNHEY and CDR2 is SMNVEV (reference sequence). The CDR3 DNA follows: TGTGCCAGCAGCGACGGGGCCTACGAGCAGTACTTC. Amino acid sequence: CASSDGAYEQYF.

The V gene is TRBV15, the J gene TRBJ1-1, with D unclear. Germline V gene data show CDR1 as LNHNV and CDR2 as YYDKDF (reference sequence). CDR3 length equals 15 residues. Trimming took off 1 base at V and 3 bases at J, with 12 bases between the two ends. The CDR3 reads CATSRVTPEDTEAFF. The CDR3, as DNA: TGTGCCACCAGCAGAGTTACCCCCGAGGACACTGAAGCTTTCTTT.

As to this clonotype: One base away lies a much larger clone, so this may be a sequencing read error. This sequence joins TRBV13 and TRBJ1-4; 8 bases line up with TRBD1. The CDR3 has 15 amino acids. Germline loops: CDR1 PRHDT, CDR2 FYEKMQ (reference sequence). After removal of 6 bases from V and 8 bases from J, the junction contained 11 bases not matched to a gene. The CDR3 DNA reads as TGTGCCAGCAGGAGACAGGGGAGTGATCAAGAAAAACTGTTTTTT. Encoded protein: CASRRQGSDQEKLFF.